This T cell receptor (beta chain) is drawn from a study of T cells after yellow fever vaccination. Study as a whole: SMART-Seq v4 Ultra Low Input handled preparation of low-cell-number fractions.

This clonotype was counted a few times. From the 5' RACE reads, TCRdb called clonotypes with MiXCR, one entry per CDR3 protein. The sample includes roughly 260,000 distinct CDR3 sequences, 10% to 15% of them seen just once. This sequence was found in a man in his thirties or forties who received the YFV17D yellow fever vaccine. Sequencing was performed on CD4+ T cells sorted from PBMCs, taken 45 days after the yellow fever booster vaccination.

CDR3 nucleotide sequence: TGCGCCAGCAGCCTCGATGGGCAGGCGGTCTTCTACGAGCAGTACTTC. Amino acids: CASSLDGQAVFYEQYF. V gene TRBV4-3 combines with J gene TRBJ2-7; D not certain. The CDR3 loop spans 16 amino acids. Trimming cost V 4 bases and J 3 bases, with 19 bases left between them. Germline CDR1 reads LGHNA; CDR2 reads YSLEER.